This T cell receptor (beta chain) is drawn from a study of cytomegalovirus exposure and HLA in healthy donors. PCR used 60 Vbeta primers and 13 Jbeta primers. This table comes from immunoSEQ multiplex PCR, and its TCRdb copy is limited to in-frame clones, with some not included. This sample has about 140,000 clones, with roughly two thirds found just once. Study results and limitations: Reports described diagnosis of cytomegalovirus status by the classifier as highly specific and sensitive. Presence/absence analyses supposed approximately even sequencing depth among donors. A later analysis linked a missense variant in DCLRE1C to the trimming of TCR beta V and J genes.

In regard to this clone: Its specificity is not known.

Germline values: CDR1 LGHNT, CDR2 FRNRAP. The CDR3 covers 18 residues. Trimming left V 7 bases short and J 1 base short, with 23 bases between. The clonotype comes from a human donor in good health. The chain recombines TRBV12-5 with TRBJ1-5; no firm D call. Sequences were obtained from PBMCs. CDR3 protein: CASAPWYSQDGSNQPQHF. In DNA form, the CDR3 reads TGTGCTAGTGCTCCTTGGTACTCGCAGGATGGGAGCAATCAGCCCCAGCATTTT.